These 29 T cell receptor beta chains were all obtained from the same sample, sequenced in a study of identical twins. Via MiXCR, TCRdb re-called the 5' RACE reads, giving one row per CDR3 protein. The sample records 1.5 million to 2 million distinct CDR3 sequences, roughly 35% being singletons. Specimen: cord blood. The source is a newborn girl in good health.

This clonotype appeared a few times. The chain has TRBV6-2 or TRBV6-3 and TRBJ2-1, with TRBD2 matching 11 bases. The CDR3 is 13 residues long. J gave up 6 bases and V 8 bases, and 3 bases lay outside the gene matches. The germline V gene encodes CDR1 MNHEY and CDR2 SVGEGT. The CDR3 DNA is TGTGCCAGCCTACTAGCGGGAGTCAATGAGCAGTTCTTC. Its protein product is CASLLAGVNEQFF.

The chain carries TRBV5-5 and TRBJ2-7, with D possibly TRBD1 on 6 matching bases. The CDR3 has 16 amino acids. V lost 4 bases and J lost 0, with 17 bases in between. Per germline, CDR1 SGHKS and CDR2 YYEKEE (reference sequence). The CDR3 protein is CASSLTRQVSSYEQYF. CDR3 DNA sequence: TGTGCCAGCAGCCTGACACGACAGGTGAGCTCCTACGAGCAGTACTTC. The variable domain in full, with the rest retrieved from reference TRBV5-5 and TRBJ2-7, is DAGVTQSPTHLIKTRGQQVTLRCSPISGHKSVSWYQQVLGQGPQFIFQYYEKEERGRGNFPDRFSARQFPNYSSELNVNALLLGDSALYLCASSLTRQVSSYEQYFGPGTRLTVT.

This clonotype was observed a few times. The rearrangement joins TRBV5-1 to TRBJ2-5, with 11 positions matching TRBD2. From germline, CDR1 is SGHRS and CDR2 YFSETQ. Trimming cost V 2 bases and J 2 bases; bases outside gene matches: 11. This CDR3 contains 18 residues. CDR3 nucleotide sequence: TGCGCCAGCAGCTTAGGGCCTAGCGGGGGGCCCCAACAAGAGACCCAGTACTTC. Translating gives CASSLGPSGGPQQETQYF.

V and J are TRBV3-1 and TRBJ2-1; no clear D gene. CDR1 is LGHDT and CDR2 is YNNKEL in the germline V gene (reference sequence). The CDR3 sequence is 14 residues long. The V gene lost 1 base and the J gene lost 10 bases, with 14 bases spanning the gap. DNA for the CDR3: TGTGCCAGCAGCCAAGGGTCGGTGAGGCCGGAGCAGTTCTTC. Translated, it gives CASSQGSVRPEQFF.

This clonotype has a handful of counts. The chain has TRBV29-1 and TRBJ2-3, with 7 bases fitting TRBD1. The CDR3 has 14 residues. V shed 4 bases and J 2 bases; nucleotides not matched to a gene: 6. Germline-derived CDR1 and CDR2 are SQVTM and ANQGSEA. The CDR3 reads CSVAQTGVTDTQYF. In nucleotides, the CDR3 is TGCAGCGTTGCCCAAACAGGGGTCACAGATACGCAGTATTTT.

This chain connects TRBV6-5 to TRBJ1-2; TRBD1 is a possible D gene (5 bases). CDR1 and CDR2 (germline): MNHEY, SVGAGI. The CDR3 contains 15 residues. Trimming removed 2 bases at V and 6 bases at J, with 16 bases between. The CDR3 DNA reads TGTGCCAGCAGTTACGAAAACCCGACAGTGAATGGCTACACCTTC. This gives the protein CASSYENPTVNGYTF.

The chain recombines TRBV12-3 or TRBV12-4 with TRBJ1-4; possibly TRBD1 for D (5 bases). Trimming cost V 5 bases and J 13 bases, with 14 bases left between them. This CDR3 has 12 residues. CDR3: CASSTAPGRLFF. The CDR3, as DNA: TGTGCCAGCAGTACGGCACCAGGGAGACTGTTTTTT.

The V call is TRBV20-1, the J call TRBJ1-2, with 7 positions matching TRBD1. CDR1 and CDR2 (germline): DFQATT, SNEGSKA (reference sequence). The CDR3 length is 13 residues. After removal of 5 bases from V and 5 bases from J, the junction contained 8 bases not matched to a gene. Written as DNA, the CDR3 is TGCAGTGCTCCCACAGGGGCCGGGTATGGCTACACCTTC. This codes for CSAPTGAGYGYTF.

This chain joins TRBV27 and TRBJ1-2, with no clear D. This CDR3 has 15 amino acids. V was trimmed by 0 bases and J by 0 bases, leaving 8 bases between them. The germline V gene encodes CDR1 MNHEY and CDR2 SMNVEV (reference sequence). DNA for the CDR3: TGTGCCAGCAGTTTATCTTACAAAGCTAACTATGGCTACACCTTC. Translating it yields CASSLSYKANYGYTF.

V and J are TRBV7-2 and TRBJ2-5; the match to TRBD2 covers 8 bases. The CDR3 totals 16 residues. V was pared by 5 bases and J by 0 bases, with 8 bases of the junction left unmatched. Per the germline V gene, CDR1 is SGHTA and CDR2 is FQGNSA. CDR3 sequence reads: CASSPRGGGYQETQYF. The CDR3, as DNA: TGTGCCAGCAGCCCCCGGGGGGGCGGGTACCAAGAGACCCAGTACTTC. Looking up the rest from reference TRBV7-2 and TRBJ2-5 gives the full variable domain: GAGVSQSPSNKVTEKGKDVELRCDPISGHTALYWYRQSLGQGLEFLIYFQGNSAPDKSGLPSDRFSAERTGGSVSTLTIQRTQQEDSAVYLCASSPRGGGYQETQYFGPGTRLLVL.

V is TRBV20-1 and J is TRBJ2-7; TRBD1 agrees at 7 bases. The germline CDR1 and CDR2 sequences are DFQATT and SNEGSKA (reference sequence). The CDR3 covers 14 residues. Unmatched junction bases numbered 4, after V lost 0 bases and J lost 2 bases. In DNA, the CDR3 is TGCAGTGCTAGAGATGGGACAGAAACCTACGAGCAGTACTTC. Translating gives CSARDGTETYEQYF.

V gene TRBV27 combines with J gene TRBJ1-6; TRBD1 matches at 8 bases. This CDR3 has 13 amino acids. The V gene's germline CDR1 is MNHEY and CDR2 SMNVEV (reference sequence). The J segment lost 8 bases and the V segment lost 6 bases, leaving 3 bases of the junction unmatched. CDR3 DNA: TGTGCCAGCAGGGACAGGGCACATTCACCCCTCCACTTT. The encoded protein is CASRDRAHSPLHF.

The chain links TRBV10-3 to TRBJ2-1, with D possibly being TRBD2 (5 bases). The J call may not be correct, given that the DNA end is closer to TRBJ2-7. The CDR3 sequence is 15 residues long. Looked up from germline, CDR1 is ENHRY and CDR2 is SYGVKD. CDR3 residues: CAISPHGSSYNEQYF. DNA of the CDR3: TGTGCCATCAGTCCCCATGGGAGCTCCTACAATGAGCAGTACTTC.

The chain joins TRBV12-3 or TRBV12-4 to TRBJ2-2; the D is unclear. CDR3 length: 15 amino acids. V lost 4 bases and J lost 6, with 15 bases in between. CDR3 in amino acids: CASSSSLSVAGELFF. CDR3 coding DNA: TGTGCCAGCAGTTCGTCCCTTTCGGTCGCCGGGGAGCTGTTTTTT.

V gene TRBV4-1 combines with J gene TRBJ1-4; D possibly corresponds to TRBD1 (5 bases). This CDR3 spans 15 amino acids. V lost 2 bases to trimming and J lost 5 bases, with 12 bases between them. Germline V gene sequence: CDR1 MGHRA, CDR2 YSYEKL. CDR3 DNA: TGCGCCAGCAGCCAACTTGAACAGGAGAATGAAAAACTGTTTTTT. Translated: CASSQLEQENEKLFF.

This chain links TRBV6-5 with TRBJ2-7, with 12 positions matching TRBD2. This CDR3 is 16 amino acids long. Germline CDR1 and CDR2: MNHEY and SVGAGI. V dropped 7 bases and J dropped 0; count of bases not matched to a gene: 7. This chain's CDR3 is CASMGGLAGYSYEQYF. Here the CDR3 DNA reads TGTGCCAGCATGGGGGGACTAGCGGGTTACTCCTACGAGCAGTACTTC.

The V call is TRBV18, the J call TRBJ2-1; 8 positions match TRBD1. CDR1 KGHSH and CDR2 LQKENI come from the germline V gene. The CDR3 has 14 amino acids. V was pared by 3 bases and J by 6 bases, with 4 bases of the junction left unmatched. The CDR3 loop is CASSPEQGGNEQFF. The CDR3 nucleotides are TGTGCCAGCTCACCCGAACAGGGGGGCAATGAGCAGTTCTTC.

This clonotype was counted many times. The chain carries TRBV3-1 and TRBJ2-1; TRBD2 aligns across 12 bases. The germline gives CDR1 LGHDT, CDR2 YNNKEL (reference sequence). Unmatched junction bases numbered 0, after V lost 1 base and J lost 2 bases. The CDR3 spans 16 residues. In DNA form, the CDR3 reads TGTGCCAGCAGCCAAGGACTAGCGGGAGCCTACAATGAGCAGTTCTTC. It is translated as CASSQGLAGAYNEQFF.

This clonotype turned up a few times. The chain employs TRBV12-3 or TRBV12-4 and TRBJ2-7; D might be TRBD1 (6 bases). The CDR3 runs 13 residues. V was pared by 6 bases and J by 2 bases, with 11 bases between. The CDR3 nucleotides read TGTGCCAGCAGCCCCTGGGACACCTACGAGCAGTACTTC. Its protein product is CASSPWDTYEQYF.

The chain couples TRBV20-1 to TRBJ2-1; unclear D gene. CDR1 and CDR2 (germline): DFQATT, SNEGSKA (reference sequence). V was cut by 2 bases and J by 3 bases, with 14 bases left in between. The CDR3 length is 15 residues. The CDR3 bases are TGCAGTGCTAGACCTTTAGGATTCGGCTACAATGAGCAGTTCTTC. It encodes CSARPLGFGYNEQFF.

The CDR3 is CSEKRTGSDTQYF. Here the CDR3 DNA reads TGCAGCGAAAAAAGGACAGGATCGGATACGCAGTATTTT. The gene calls are TRBV29-1 and TRBJ2-3, with 7 bases aligning to TRBD1. Germline assignment: CDR1 SQVTM and CDR2 ANQGSEA. J was trimmed by 6 bases and V by 7 bases; bases with no gene match: 10. The CDR3 spans 13 residues.

A few counts support this clonotype. For the CDR3, the DNA is TGTGCCAGCAGTACCCTCGAGGTTCGCTACGAGCAGTACTTC. Translated: CASSTLEVRYEQYF. The chain is built from TRBV28 and TRBJ2-7; D gene uncertain. The germline V and J ends were trimmed by 5 bases and 3 bases, with 14 bases remaining between them. The CDR3 sequence is 14 residues long. Germline V gene data show CDR1 as MDHEN and CDR2 as SYDVKM.

The rearrangement uses TRBV12-3 or TRBV12-4 and TRBJ2-1, with 9 bases identical to TRBD2. V dropped 4 bases and J dropped 10; count of bases not matched to a gene: 2. The CDR3 sequence is 12 residues long. In nucleotides, the CDR3 is TGTGCCAGCAGTTGGAGCGGGGGGGAGCAGTTCTTC. As protein: CASSWSGGEQFF.

The chain carries TRBV2 and TRBJ2-2; 12 positions agree with TRBD2. This CDR3 contains 14 residues. V shed 10 bases and J 5 bases; nucleotides not matched to a gene: 5. Germline assignment: CDR1 SNHLY and CDR2 FYNNEI. The CDR3 bases are TGTGCCACAGGGACTAGCGGGCGGACCGGGGAGCTGTTTTTT. It codes for CATGTSGRTGELFF.

The V call is TRBV27, the J call TRBJ2-5; TRBD2 aligns across 7 bases. The CDR3 is 16 amino acids. Germline CDR1 reads MNHEY; CDR2 reads SMNVEV (reference sequence). V was pared by 2 bases and J by 11 bases, with 17 bases of the junction left unmatched. CDR3 bases: TGTGCCAGCAGTTTAAATCCCCAGGCTAGCGGAAATGAGCAGTACTTC. Protein: CASSLNPQASGNEQYF.

This clonotype was counted a few times. This rearrangement joins TRBV15 to TRBJ1-2; 9 bases map to TRBD1. The CDR3 is 15 residues long. The V and J ends lost 0 bases and 4 bases, in that order; junction bases with no gene match: 3. CDR1 is LNHNV and CDR2 is YYDKDF in the germline V gene (reference sequence). Here the CDR3 reads CATSRDPTGGYGYTF. The CDR3 bases are TGTGCCACCAGCAGAGATCCGACAGGGGGCTATGGCTACACCTTC.

The rearrangement links TRBV4-2 to TRBJ1-4; D remains unclear. The CDR3 length is 11 residues. The germline CDR1 and CDR2 sequences are LGHNA and YNFKEQ. Deletions cut 6 bases from V and 8 bases from J, with 7 bases between. The CDR3, as DNA: TGTGCCAGCAGGGGTCAGGAAAAACTGTTTTTT. Encoded protein: CASRGQEKLFF.

The chain is built from TRBV6-2 or TRBV6-3 and TRBJ2-1; a possible D gene is TRBD2 (6 bases). The closer fit of TRBJ2-7 to the DNA end suggests the J call may be wrong. Germline loops: CDR1 MNHEY, CDR2 SVGEGT. The CDR3 covers 17 residues. The CDR3 DNA reads as TGTGCCAGCAGTTACGGTAGTAGAGGGAGGACCAACAATGAGCAGTACTTC. It is translated as CASSYGSRGRTNNEQYF.

The chain has TRBV20-1 and TRBJ2-3; possible D gene TRBD2, 5 bases. Germline V CDR1 and CDR2: DFQATT, SNEGSKA (reference sequence). The CDR3 spans 15 residues. V lost 0 bases to trimming and J lost 4 bases, with 14 bases between them. This CDR3 reads CSAREGSEGADTQYF. In nucleotides, the CDR3 is TGCAGTGCTAGAGAAGGTAGCGAGGGTGCAGATACGCAGTATTTT.